The 6 T cell receptor beta chains below come from one sample, sequenced in a study of cytomegalovirus exposure and HLA in healthy donors listed by TCRdb under 2017. Receptor amplification or capture employed the immunoSEQ multiplex PCR assay. Imported from immuneACCESS, the table was reduced by TCRdb to in-frame sequences with V and J called. These copies leave out some clones; in studies compared against another copy, an unresolved V gene accounts for under half, and the cause of the remainder is not known. The sample profile shows under 400,000 clones; 80% to 90% of them were found once. The ten largest clones capture 0.83% of the sample. The sample was PBMCs. The receptor source for this set is a woman between 18 and 30 years old in good health and CMV-seronegative.

The V call is TRBV5-6, the J call TRBJ2-7; TRBD1 might be the D (6 bases). Trimming left V 4 bases short and J 0 bases short, with 17 bases between. CDR1 and CDR2 (germline): SGHDT, YYEEEE. This CDR3 has 16 amino acids. The CDR3 bases are TGTGCCAGCAGCAAATTGGGGGACACGTTCTCCTACGAGCAGTACTTC. Its translation is CASSKLGDTFSYEQYF. The complete variable domain, with remaining parts taken from reference TRBV5-6 and TRBJ2-7, reads DAGVTQSPTHLIKTRGQQVTLRCSPKSGHDTVSWYQQALGQGPQFIFQYYEEEERQRGNFPDRFSGHQFPNYSSELNVNALLLGDSALYLCASSKLGDTFSYEQYFGPGTRLTVT.

The chain carries TRBV5-1 and TRBJ2-1; 8 bases align to TRBD2. After removal of 1 base from V and 4 bases from J, the junction contained 10 bases not matched to a gene. CDR3 size: 17 residues. Germline V lookup: CDR1 SGHRS, CDR2 YFSETQ. The CDR3 loop reads CASSLRVGTRVYNEQFF. In DNA form, the CDR3 reads TGCGCCAGCAGCTTGAGGGTAGGGACTAGGGTGTACAATGAGCAGTTCTTC.

The rearrangement joins TRBV5-6 to TRBJ2-5; D is possibly TRBD1 (5 bases). Germline V gives CDR1 SGHDT, CDR2 YYEEEE. Trimming took 2 bases from V and 5 from J, leaving 16 bases between them. The CDR3 is 15 amino acids. As DNA, the CDR3 is TGTGCCAGCAGCTTCCCGACAGCCGGAAGTGAGACCCAGTACTTC. Its translation: CASSFPTAGSETQYF. Full variable domain (missing parts from reference TRBV5-6 and TRBJ2-5): DAGVTQSPTHLIKTRGQQVTLRCSPKSGHDTVSWYQQALGQGPQFIFQYYEEEERQRGNFPDRFSGHQFPNYSSELNVNALLLGDSALYLCASSFPTAGSETQYFGPGTRLLVL.

The chain employs TRBV9 and TRBJ2-1; TRBD2 matches at 7 bases. Trimming removed 3 bases from V and 0 bases from J; junction bases left unmatched: 9. The CDR3 totals 17 residues. Germline assignment: CDR1 SGDLS and CDR2 YYNGEE. Here the CDR3 reads CASSDHLGGVSYNEQFF. The DNA of the CDR3 is TGTGCCAGCAGCGACCACCTGGGGGGGGTCTCCTACAATGAGCAGTTCTTC.

This clone was observed a handful of times. The genes are TRBV27 and TRBJ2-7; possibly TRBD2 for D (6 bases). V gave up 1 base and J gave up 7 bases, with 17 bases separating them. CDR3 length: 15 residues. Germline V gene data show CDR1 as MNHEY and CDR2 as SMNVEV (reference sequence). CDR3 region: CASSLWAGLATEQYF. The CDR3 DNA reads as TGTGCCAGCAGTTTATGGGCGGGGCTCGCTACGGAGCAGTACTTC.

The chain is built from TRBV28 and TRBJ2-7; D is unclear. Between the trimmed V and J ends, which lost 0 bases and 2 bases, there was a span of 11 bases. Germline V CDR1 and CDR2: MDHEN, SYDVKM. The CDR3 covers 15 residues. In DNA, the CDR3 is TGTGCCAGCAGTTTATGGGTTAGTCTTCCCTACGAGCAGTACTTC. It yields the protein CASSLWVSLPYEQYF. Full variable domain (remainder filled in from reference TRBV28 and TRBJ2-7): DVKVTQSSRYLVKRTGEKVFLECVQDMDHENMFWYRQDPGLGLRLIYFSYDVKMKEKGDIPEGYSVSREKKERFSLILESASTNQTSMYLCASSLWVSLPYEQYFGPGTRLTVT.